This entry concerns a single TCR beta chain. The data were obtained in a study of cytomegalovirus exposure and HLA in healthy donors. Across the whole study: Of approximately 400 genotyped donors, roughly 86% clustered with self-reported Caucasian donors.

A multiplex PCR was run with 60 Vbeta primers and 13 Jbeta primers. Generated by immunoSEQ multiplex PCR, the TCRdb table keeps only in-frame clones and is missing some. The profile shows under 150,000 clones, 84% of them singletons. Trimming removed 3 bases at V and 5 bases at J, with 10 bases between. CDR1 and CDR2 from the germline V gene are SGHTA and FQGNSA. The CDR3 contains 14 residues. Sequenced input: PBMCs. The V call is TRBV7-2, the J call TRBJ2-2, with a tentative D call TRBD1 (6 bases). The source is a man aged 50 or older in good health and CMV-seronegative. CDR3 loop: CASSFGQRTGELFF. CDR3 nucleotides: TGTGCCAGCAGCTTCGGACAGAGAACCGGGGAGCTGTTTTTT.